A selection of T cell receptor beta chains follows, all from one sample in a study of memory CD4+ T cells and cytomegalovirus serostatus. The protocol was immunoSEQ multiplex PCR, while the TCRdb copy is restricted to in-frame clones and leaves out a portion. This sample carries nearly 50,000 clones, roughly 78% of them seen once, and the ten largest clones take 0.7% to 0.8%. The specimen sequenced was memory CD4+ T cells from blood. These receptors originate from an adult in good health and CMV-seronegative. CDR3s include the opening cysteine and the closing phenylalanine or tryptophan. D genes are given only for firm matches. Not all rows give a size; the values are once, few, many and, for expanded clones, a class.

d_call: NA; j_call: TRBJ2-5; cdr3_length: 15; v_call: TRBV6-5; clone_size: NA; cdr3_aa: CASSSALWSKETQYF; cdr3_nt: TGTGCCAGCAGTTCTGCGCTCTGGTCGAAAGAGACCCAGTACTTC
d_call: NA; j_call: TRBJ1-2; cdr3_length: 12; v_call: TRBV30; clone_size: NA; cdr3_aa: CAPMHGGYGYTF; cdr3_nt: TGTGCGCCAATGCATGGGGGCTATGGCTACACCTTC
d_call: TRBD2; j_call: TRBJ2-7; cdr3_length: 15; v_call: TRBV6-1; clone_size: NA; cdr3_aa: CASSPGTSGSYEQYF; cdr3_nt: TGTGCCAGCAGTCCGGGGACTAGCGGCTCCTACGAGCAGTACTTC
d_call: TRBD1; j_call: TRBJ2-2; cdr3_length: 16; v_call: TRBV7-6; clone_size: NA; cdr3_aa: CASSFPTGANTGELFF; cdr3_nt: TGTGCCAGCAGCTTCCCCACAGGGGCGAACACCGGGGAGCTGTTTTTT
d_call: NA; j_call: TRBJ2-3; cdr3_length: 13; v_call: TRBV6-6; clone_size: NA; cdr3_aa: CASHTGPGDTQYF; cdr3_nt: TGTGCCAGCCATACCGGCCCGGGGGATACGCAGTATTTT
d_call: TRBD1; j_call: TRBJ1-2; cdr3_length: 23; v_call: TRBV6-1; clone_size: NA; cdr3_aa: CASSESSGGNRGYMILAIYGYTF; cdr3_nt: TGTGCCAGCAGTGAAAGTTCCGGTGGGAACAGGGGTTACATGATTTTAGCCATCTATGGCTACACCTTC
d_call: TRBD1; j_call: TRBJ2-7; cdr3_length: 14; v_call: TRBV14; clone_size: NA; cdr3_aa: CASSPRQGGYEQYF; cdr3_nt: TGTGCCAGCAGCCCCCGACAGGGGGGCTACGAGCAGTACTTC
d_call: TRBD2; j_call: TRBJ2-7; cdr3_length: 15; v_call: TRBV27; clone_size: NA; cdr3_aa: CASSLRAGGIHEQYF; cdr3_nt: TGTGCCAGCAGTTTACGAGCGGGGGGGATTCACGAGCAGTACTTC
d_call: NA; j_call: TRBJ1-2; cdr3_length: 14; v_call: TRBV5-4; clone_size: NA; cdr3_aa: CASSLEQVGYGYTF; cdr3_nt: TGTGCCAGCAGCTTGGAGCAGGTGGGCTATGGCTACACCTTC
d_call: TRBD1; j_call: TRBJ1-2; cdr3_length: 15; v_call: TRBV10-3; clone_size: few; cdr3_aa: CAISGGDRKNYGYTF; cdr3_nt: TGTGCCATCAGTGGTGGGGACAGGAAGAACTATGGCTACACCTTC
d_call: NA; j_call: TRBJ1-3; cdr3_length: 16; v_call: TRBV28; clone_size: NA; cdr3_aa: CASSLSFRNSGNTIYF; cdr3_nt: TGTGCCAGCAGTTTATCTTTCAGGAACTCTGGAAACACCATATATTTT
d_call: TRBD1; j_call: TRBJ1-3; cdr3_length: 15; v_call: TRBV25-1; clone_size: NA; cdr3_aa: CASSETGGSGNTIYF; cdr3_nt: TGTGCCAGCAGTGAGACAGGGGGCTCTGGAAACACCATATATTTT
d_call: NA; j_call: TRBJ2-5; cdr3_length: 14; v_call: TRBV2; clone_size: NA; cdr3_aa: CASSSDKVWETQYF; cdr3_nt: TGTGCCAGCAGTTCAGATAAGGTTTGGGAGACCCAGTACTTC
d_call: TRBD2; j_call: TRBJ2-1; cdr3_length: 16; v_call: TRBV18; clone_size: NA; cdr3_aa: CASSPASGGGYNEQFF; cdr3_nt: TGTGCCAGCTCACCGGCTAGCGGGGGGGGTTACAATGAGCAGTTCTTC
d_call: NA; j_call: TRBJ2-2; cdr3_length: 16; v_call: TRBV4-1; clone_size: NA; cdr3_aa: CASSQQTRQNTGELFF; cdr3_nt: TGCGCCAGCAGCCAACAGACTAGACAAAACACCGGGGAGCTGTTTTTT
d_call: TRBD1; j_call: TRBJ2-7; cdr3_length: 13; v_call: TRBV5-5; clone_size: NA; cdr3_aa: CASSHRGQGEQYF; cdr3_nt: TGTGCCAGCAGTCACAGGGGGCAGGGCGAGCAGTACTTC
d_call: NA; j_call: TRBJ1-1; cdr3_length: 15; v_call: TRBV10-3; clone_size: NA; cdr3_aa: CAISESSEVRDEAFF; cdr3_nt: TGTGCCATCAGTGAGTCGTCGGAGGTCAGGGATGAAGCTTTCTTT
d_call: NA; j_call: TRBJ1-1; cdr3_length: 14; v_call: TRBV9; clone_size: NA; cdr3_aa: CASSETVMNTEAFF; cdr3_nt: TGTGCCAGCAGCGAGACAGTCATGAACACTGAAGCTTTCTTT
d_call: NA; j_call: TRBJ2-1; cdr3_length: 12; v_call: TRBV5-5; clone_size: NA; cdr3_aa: CASSWWGTEQFF; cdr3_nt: TGTGCCAGCAGCTGGTGGGGGACTGAGCAGTTCTTC
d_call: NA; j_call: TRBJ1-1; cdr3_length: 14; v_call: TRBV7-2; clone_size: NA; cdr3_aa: CASSSGAMNTEAFF; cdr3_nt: TGTGCCAGCAGCTCAGGGGCGATGAACACTGAAGCTTTCTTT
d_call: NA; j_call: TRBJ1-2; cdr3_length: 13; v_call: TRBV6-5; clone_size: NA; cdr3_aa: CASRKGTDYGYTF; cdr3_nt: TGTGCCAGCAGAAAGGGGACGGACTATGGCTACACCTTC
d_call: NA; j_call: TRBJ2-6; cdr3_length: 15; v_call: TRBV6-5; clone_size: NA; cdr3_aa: CASSYGDAGANVLTF; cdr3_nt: TGTGCCAGCAGTTACGGGGACGCTGGGGCCAACGTCCTGACTTTC
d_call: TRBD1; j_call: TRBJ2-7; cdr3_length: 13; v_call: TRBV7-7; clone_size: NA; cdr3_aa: CASSRGQGYEQYF; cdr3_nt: TGTGCCAGCAGCCGGGGACAGGGATACGAGCAGTACTTC
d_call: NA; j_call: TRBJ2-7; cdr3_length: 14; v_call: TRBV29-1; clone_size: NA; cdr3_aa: CSVVGGGGSYEQYF; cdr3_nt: TGCAGCGTTGTGGGGGGAGGGGGATCCTACGAGCAGTACTTC
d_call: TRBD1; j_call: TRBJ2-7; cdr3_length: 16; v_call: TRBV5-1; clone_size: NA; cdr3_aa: CASSLGMTGGRYEQYF; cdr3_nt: TGCGCCAGCAGCTTGGGGATGACAGGGGGACGCTACGAGCAGTACTTC
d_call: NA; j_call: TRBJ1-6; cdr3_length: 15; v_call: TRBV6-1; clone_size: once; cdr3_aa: CASSDSRGYNSPLHF; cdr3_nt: TGTGCCAGCAGTGATTCCAGGGGCTATAATTCACCCCTCCACTTT
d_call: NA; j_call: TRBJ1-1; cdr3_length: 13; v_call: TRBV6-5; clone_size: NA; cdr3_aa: CASSRGTPSEAFF; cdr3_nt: TGTGCCAGCAGTCGCGGGACACCTAGTGAAGCTTTCTTT
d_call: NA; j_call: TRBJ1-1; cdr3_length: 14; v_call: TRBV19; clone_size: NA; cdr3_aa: CASSAVFLVRRAFF; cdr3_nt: TGTGCCAGTAGTGCGGTCTTTTTGGTTAGGAGAGCTTTCTTT
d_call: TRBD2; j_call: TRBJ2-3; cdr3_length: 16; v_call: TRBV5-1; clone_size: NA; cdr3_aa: CASSRQTSGSADTQYF; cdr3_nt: TGCGCCAGCAGTCGGCAGACTAGCGGGAGTGCGGATACGCAGTATTTT
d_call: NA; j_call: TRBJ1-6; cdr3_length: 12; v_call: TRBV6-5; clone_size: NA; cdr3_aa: CASSYLGSPLHF; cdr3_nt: TGTGCCAGCAGTTACCTCGGATCACCCCTCCACTTT
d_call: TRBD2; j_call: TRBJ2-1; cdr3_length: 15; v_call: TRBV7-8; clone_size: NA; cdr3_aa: CASSSGGGLYNEQFF; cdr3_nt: TGTGCCAGCAGCTCAGGCGGGGGGCTTTACAATGAGCAGTTCTTC
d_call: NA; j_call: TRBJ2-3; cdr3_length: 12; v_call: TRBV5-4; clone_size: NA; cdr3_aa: CASSFGRDTQYF; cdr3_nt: TGTGCCAGCAGCTTCGGGCGGGATACGCAGTATTTT
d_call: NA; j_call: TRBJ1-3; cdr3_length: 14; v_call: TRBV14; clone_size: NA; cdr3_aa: CASSEAVGGNTIYF; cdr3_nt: TGTGCCAGCAGTGAGGCAGTCGGGGGAAACACCATATATTTT
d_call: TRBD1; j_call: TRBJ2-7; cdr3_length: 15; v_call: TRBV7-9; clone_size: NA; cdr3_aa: CASSFYPQGAHEQYF; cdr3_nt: TGTGCCAGCAGCTTTTACCCCCAGGGGGCCCACGAGCAGTACTTC
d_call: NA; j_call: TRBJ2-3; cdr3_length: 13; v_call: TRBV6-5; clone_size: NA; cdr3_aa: CASSRTRRDTQYF; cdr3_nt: TGTGCCAGCAGCCGAACAAGACGGGATACGCAGTATTTT
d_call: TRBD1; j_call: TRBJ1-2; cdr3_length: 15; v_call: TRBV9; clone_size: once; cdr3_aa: CASSVGETGDYGYTF; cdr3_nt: TGTGCCAGCAGCGTAGGCGAGACAGGGGACTATGGCTACACCTTC
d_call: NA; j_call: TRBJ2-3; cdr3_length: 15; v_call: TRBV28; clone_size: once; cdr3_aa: CASSFGIGSTDTQYF; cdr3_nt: TGTGCCAGCAGTTTTGGAATTGGGAGCACAGATACGCAGTATTTT
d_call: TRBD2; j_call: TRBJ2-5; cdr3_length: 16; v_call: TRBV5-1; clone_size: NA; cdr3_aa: CASSLSGTGRGETQYF; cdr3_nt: TGCGCCAGCAGCTTAAGCGGGACCGGACGGGGGGAGACCCAGTACTTC
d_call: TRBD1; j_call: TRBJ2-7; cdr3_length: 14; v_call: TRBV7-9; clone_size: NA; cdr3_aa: CASSFRDRPYEQYF; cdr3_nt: TGTGCCAGCAGCTTCCGGGACAGACCCTACGAGCAGTACTTC
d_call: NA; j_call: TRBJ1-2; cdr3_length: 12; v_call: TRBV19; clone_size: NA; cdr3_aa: CASSRASYGYTF; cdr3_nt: TGTGCCAGTAGTAGGGCTTCTTATGGCTACACCTTC
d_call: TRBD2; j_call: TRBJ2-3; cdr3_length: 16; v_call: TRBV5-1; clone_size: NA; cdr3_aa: CASTLQLAGDTDTQYF; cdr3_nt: TGCGCCAGCACCCTGCAACTAGCGGGAGACACAGATACGCAGTATTTT
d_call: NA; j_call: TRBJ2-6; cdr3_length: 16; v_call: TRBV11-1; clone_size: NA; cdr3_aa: CASSLQRGSGANVLTF; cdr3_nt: TGTGCCAGCAGCTTACAAAGGGGCTCTGGGGCCAACGTCCTGACTTTC
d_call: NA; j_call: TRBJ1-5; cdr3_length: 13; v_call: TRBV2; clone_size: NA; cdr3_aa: CASSETGRQPQHF; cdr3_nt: TGTGCCAGCAGTGAAACAGGGCGTCAGCCCCAGCATTTT
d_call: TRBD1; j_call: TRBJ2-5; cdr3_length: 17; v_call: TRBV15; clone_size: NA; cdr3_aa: CATSLPLETGVQETQYF; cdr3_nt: TGTGCCACCAGCCTCCCGTTGGAGACAGGGGTCCAAGAGACCCAGTACTTC
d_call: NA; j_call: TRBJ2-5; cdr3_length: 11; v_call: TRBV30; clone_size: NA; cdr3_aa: CAWSEEETQYF; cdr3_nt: TGTGCCTGGAGTGAAGAAGAGACCCAGTACTTC
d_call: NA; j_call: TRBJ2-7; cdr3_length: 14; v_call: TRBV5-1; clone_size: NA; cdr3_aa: CASSSTVSSYEQYF; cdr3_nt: TGCGCCAGCAGCTCAACAGTCAGCTCCTACGAGCAGTACTTC
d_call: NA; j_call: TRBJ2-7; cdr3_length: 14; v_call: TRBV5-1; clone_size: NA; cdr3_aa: CASSLGGSSYEQYF; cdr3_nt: TGCGCCAGCAGCTTGGGCGGCAGCTCCTACGAGCAGTACTTC
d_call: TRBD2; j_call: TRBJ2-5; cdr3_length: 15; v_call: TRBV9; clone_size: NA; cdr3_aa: CASSPPSGVRETQYF; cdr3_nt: TGTGCCAGCAGCCCCCCTAGCGGGGTCCGAGAGACCCAGTACTTC
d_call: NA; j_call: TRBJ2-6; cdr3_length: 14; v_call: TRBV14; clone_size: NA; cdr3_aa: CASSQDRRANVLTF; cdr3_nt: TGTGCCAGCAGCCAAGACCGCCGGGCCAACGTCCTGACTTTC
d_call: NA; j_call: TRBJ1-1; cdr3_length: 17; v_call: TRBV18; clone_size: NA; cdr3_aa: CASSPSDLLLRNTEAFF; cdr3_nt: TGTGCCAGCTCACCAAGCGACCTACTACTAAGGAACACTGAAGCTTTCTTT
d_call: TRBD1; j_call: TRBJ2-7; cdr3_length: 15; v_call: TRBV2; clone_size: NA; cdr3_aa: CASSGTGGNRYEQYF; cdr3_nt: TGTGCCAGCTCTGGGACAGGGGGCAATCGCTACGAGCAGTACTTC
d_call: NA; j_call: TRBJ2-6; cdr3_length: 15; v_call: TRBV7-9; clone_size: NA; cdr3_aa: CASSPRPSGANVLTF; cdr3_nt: TGTGCCAGCAGCCCTAGACCTTCTGGGGCCAACGTCCTGACTTTC
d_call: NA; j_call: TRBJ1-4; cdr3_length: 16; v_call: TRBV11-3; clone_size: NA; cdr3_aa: CASSLQQGLISEKLFF; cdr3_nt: TGTGCCAGCAGCCTACAGCAGGGTCTTATAAGTGAAAAACTGTTTTTT
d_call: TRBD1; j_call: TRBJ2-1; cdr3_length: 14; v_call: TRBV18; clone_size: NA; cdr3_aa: CASSGTVRYNEQFF; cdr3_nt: TGTGCCAGCTCGGGGACAGTCAGATACAATGAGCAGTTCTTC
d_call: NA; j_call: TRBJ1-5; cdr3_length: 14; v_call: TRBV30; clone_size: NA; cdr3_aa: CAWSVIGAGQPQHF; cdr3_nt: TGTGCCTGGAGTGTAATTGGGGCTGGTCAGCCCCAGCATTTT
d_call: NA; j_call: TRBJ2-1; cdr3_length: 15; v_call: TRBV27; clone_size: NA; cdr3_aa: CASRDEIRGNNEQFF; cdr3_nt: TGTGCCAGCAGGGACGAAATTCGAGGTAACAATGAGCAGTTCTTC
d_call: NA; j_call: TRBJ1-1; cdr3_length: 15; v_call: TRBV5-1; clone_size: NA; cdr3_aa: CASSLQGPHNTEAFF; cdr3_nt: TGCGCCAGCAGCCTTCAGGGGCCCCACAACACTGAAGCTTTCTTT
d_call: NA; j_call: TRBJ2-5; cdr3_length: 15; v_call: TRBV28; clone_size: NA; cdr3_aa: CASSSIGTPKETQYF; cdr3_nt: TGTGCCAGCAGTTCCATCGGGACACCCAAAGAGACCCAGTACTTC
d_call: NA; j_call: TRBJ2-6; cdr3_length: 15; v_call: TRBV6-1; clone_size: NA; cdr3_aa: CAVWSLGTGANVLTF; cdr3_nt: TGTGCGGTTTGGTCTCTGGGGACTGGGGCCAACGTCCTGACTTTC